This note documents a single TCR beta chain sequence. Germline loops: CDR1 LNHDA, CDR2 SQIVND (reference sequence). Trimming took 5 bases from V and 6 from J; bases not matched to a gene: 12. CDR3 length: 16 residues. Produced via immunoSEQ multiplex PCR; TCRdb's table is partial and in-frame only. Among 35,000 to 50,000 clones, 80% to 90% were seen once, and the ten largest hold 9.5% to 13%. The sample is drawn from a study of control samples from healthy donors and cancer patients. This TCR came from a woman aged 60-75 years with lung cancer. Sequencing was performed on PBMCs. The chain employs TRBV19 and TRBJ1-5; TRBD1 agrees at 8 bases. The CDR3 DNA sequence: TGTGCCAGTAGTGAAGTAGGACAGGGAATCGGTCAGCCCCAGCATTTT. Residues: CASSEVGQGIGQPQHF.